The 25 T cell receptor beta chains below were found in one sample sequenced in a study of blood T cells in healthy people across ages. With a J-beta primer mix and a sample-barcoded 5' primer, a second PCR ran about 7 to 12 cycles. In TCRdb, the 5' RACE reads were re-called with MiXCR into one record per CDR3 protein. The table lists under 2 million distinct CDR3 sequences, roughly 30% of them singletons, with roughly 10% in the top ten. Sequenced: blood. These receptors were collected from a woman aged 25 to 39 in good health.

As for this clonotype: The conserved phenylalanine or tryptophan is not found at the CDR3 terminus, so this likely reflects a read error. The DNA is left out, because the CDR3 cannot be placed on it with certainty; the CDR3 is given as TCRdb lists it. This chain uses TRBV21-1 with TRBJ2-5; the table assigns TRBD1, which was not confirmed against the DNA. TRBV21-1 is annotated as a pseudogene. The CDR3 is 14 amino acids long, termini counted. The CDR3 spells CASSKVYRGETQYL.

The chain carries TRBV3-1 and TRBJ1-2, with D possibly being TRBD1 (5 bases). Germline V gives CDR1 LGHDT, CDR2 YNNKEL (reference sequence). V was trimmed by 0 bases and J by 4 bases, leaving 12 bases between them. This CDR3 contains 15 residues. The CDR3 loop reads CASSQDLAGIYGYTF. As DNA, the CDR3 is TGTGCCAGCAGCCAAGATCTCGCAGGGATCTATGGCTACACCTTC.

The chain couples TRBV20-1 to TRBJ2-7; D gene unclear. There are 12 residues in the CDR3. The V and J ends lost 1 base and 6 bases respectively, with 10 bases between them. Germline V gene data show CDR1 as DFQATT and CDR2 as SNEGSKA (reference sequence). CDR3 sequence reads: CSARGPTPEQYF. CDR3 nucleotides: TGCAGTGCTAGAGGGCCCACCCCCGAGCAGTACTTC.

This clonotype was detected ten times or more. V and J are TRBV7-3 and TRBJ2-3, with D tentatively TRBD2 (6 bases). The CDR3 is 15 amino acids. Trimming took 2 bases from V and 8 from J, leaving 17 bases between them. CDR1 and CDR2 from the germline V gene are SGHTA and FQGTGA. The CDR3: CASSLGPAGGGTQYF. The DNA of the CDR3 is TGTGCCAGCAGCTTAGGCCCGGCCGGGGGAGGTACGCAGTATTTT.

This clonotype was observed a few times. The germline gene is not matched at one end of the junction; a read error may be the cause. The gene calls are TRBV5-6 and TRBJ2-1; TRBD2 matches at 9 bases. CDR1 SGHDT and CDR2 YYEEEE come from the germline V gene. CDR3 length equals 13 residues. This chain's CDR3 is CAGSSTSGREQFF. CDR3 coding DNA: TGTGCCGGCAGCTCAACCAGCGGGAGGGAGCAGTTCTTC. Looking up the rest from reference TRBV5-6 and TRBJ2-1 gives the full variable domain: DAGVTQSPTHLIKTRGQQVTLRCSPKSGHDTVSWYQQALGQGPQFIFQYYEEEERQRGNFPDRFSGHQFPNYSSELNVNALLLGDSALYLCAGSSTSGREQFFGPGTRLTVL.

About this clonotype: A much bigger clone sits one base away, suggesting this may be a read error. The chain combines TRBV6-1 with TRBJ1-4; D call uncertain. This CDR3 contains 15 residues. CDR1 is MNHNS and CDR2 is SASEGT in the germline V gene. In DNA, the CDR3 is TGTGCCAGCAGTGAGGGCGTATGGACTAGTGAAAAACTGTTTTTT. Protein sequence: CASSEGVWTSEKLFF.

V usage is TRBV7-2 and J usage is TRBJ2-5, with TRBD1 as a possible D gene (6 bases). Germline values: CDR1 SGHTA, CDR2 FQGNSA. Deletions cut 5 bases from V and 1 base from J, with 14 bases between. The CDR3 is 15 residues long. CDR3 sequence (DNA): TGTGCCAGCAGCCGACTGAGGGACATCCAAGAGACCCAGTACTTC. As protein: CASSRLRDIQETQYF.

V is TRBV6-5 and J is TRBJ2-3; 13 bases line up with TRBD2. The germline V gene encodes CDR1 MNHEY and CDR2 SVGAGI. V lost 0 bases, J lost 3 bases, and 12 bases stayed unmatched. This CDR3 contains 20 residues. CDR3 amino acids: CASSYSKVGLAGRVTDTQYF. The CDR3 DNA reads as TGTGCCAGCAGTTACTCGAAGGTGGGACTAGCGGGGCGTGTTACAGATACGCAGTATTTT.

The V and J genes are TRBV20-1 and TRBJ2-1; 10 bases map to TRBD2. This CDR3 spans 15 amino acids. The V segment lost 5 bases and the J segment 8 bases; nucleotides outside the gene matches: 12. Germline CDR1 DFQATT, CDR2 SNEGSKA (reference sequence). This chain's CDR3 is CSASSGSKRRHEQFF. The CDR3 nucleotides are TGCAGTGCTTCTAGCGGGAGCAAACGGAGGCATGAGCAGTTCTTC.

V usage is TRBV20-1 and J usage is TRBJ2-5; D possibly uses TRBD1 or TRBD2 (5 bases each). This CDR3 has 11 residues. V was clipped by 6 bases and J by 11 bases, with 16 bases between them. Germline V gene data show CDR1 as DFQATT and CDR2 as SNEGSKA (reference sequence). CDR3 in amino acids: CSADLIREQYF. The CDR3, as DNA: TGCAGTGCGGACCTGATCAGGGAGCAGTACTTC.

V and J are TRBV12-3 or TRBV12-4 and TRBJ1-4; the D gene is possibly TRBD1 (5 bases). Trimming took off 3 bases at V and 1 base at J, with 9 bases between the two ends. There are 15 residues in the CDR3. CDR3 coding DNA: TGTGCCAGCAGTTTTCCGGGGGGAACTAATGAAAAACTGTTTTTT. Translation gives CASSFPGGTNEKLFF.

The J gene is TRBJ2-1, the V gene TRBV9; unclear D gene. V lost 2 bases and J lost 5, with 11 bases in between. Germline-derived CDR1 and CDR2 are SGDLS and YYNGEE. This CDR3 spans 14 amino acids. The CDR3 DNA follows: TGTGCCAGCAGCGTTGGACGGTACAACAATGAGCAGTTCTTC. Residues: CASSVGRYNNEQFF.

This clonotype was counted between two and nine times. The chain is built from TRBV9 and TRBJ1-1; the D gene is possibly TRBD1 (6 bases). V shed 2 bases and J shed 0 bases, with 11 bases lying between them. From germline, CDR1 is SGDLS and CDR2 YYNGEE. This CDR3 is 15 amino acids long. The CDR3 region has the DNA TGTGCCAGCAGCGTCGGCGACAGGATGAACACTGAAGCTTTCTTT. Protein sequence: CASSVGDRMNTEAFF.

In regard to this clonotype: An end of the junction differs from the germline gene, which may be a read error. V is TRBV30 and J is TRBJ1-1; D not certain. CDR1 and CDR2 (germline): GTSNPN, SVGIG (reference sequence). CDR3 size: 14 residues. The CDR3 coding sequence is TGTGCCAGGAGTGGAATTTGGGGGAACACTGAAGCTTTCTTT. Residues: CARSGIWGNTEAFF.

This sequence joins TRBV20-1 and TRBJ2-3; TRBD2 might be the D (6 bases). The germline V and J ends were trimmed by 5 bases and 2 bases, with 14 bases remaining between them. The CDR3 length is 14 residues. In germline, CDR1 is DFQATT, CDR2 SNEGSKA (reference sequence). In DNA, the CDR3 is TGCAGTGCTGATTCAGGGACTTTCACAGATACGCAGTATTTT. Residues: CSADSGTFTDTQYF.

J is TRBJ2-7 and V is TRBV28; TRBD1 matches 8 bases. Per germline, CDR1 MDHEN and CDR2 SYDVKM. J was trimmed by 6 bases and V by 5 bases; bases with no gene match: 6. There are 13 residues in the CDR3. The CDR3 sequence is CASSPIGQGEQYF. The CDR3 nucleotides read TGTGCCAGCAGTCCGATCGGACAGGGCGAGCAGTACTTC.

This clonotype was observed a handful of times. The V and J genes are TRBV4-2 and TRBJ2-4, with D perhaps matching TRBD2 (5 bases). V shed 3 bases and J shed 8 bases, with 11 bases lying between them. Germline CDR1 and CDR2: LGHNA and YNFKEQ. CDR3 size: 13 residues. CDR3 in DNA: TGTGCCAGCAGCCATGCCGGGGTCGACATTCAGTACTTC. It translates to CASSHAGVDIQYF.

The chain recombines TRBV2 with TRBJ2-3; 7 nucleotides match TRBD1. The V and J ends lost 8 bases and 3 bases, in that order; junction bases with no gene match: 11. CDR3 length: 15 amino acids. Germline V lookup: CDR1 SNHLY, CDR2 FYNNEI. The chain's CDR3 is CASVIRGGWTDTQYF. CDR3 coding DNA: TGTGCCAGCGTAATAAGAGGGGGCTGGACAGATACGCAGTATTTT.

The gene calls are TRBV20-1 and TRBJ1-4; TRBD1 aligns across 9 bases. Germline V gene lookup returns CDR1 DFQATT and CDR2 SNEGSKA (reference sequence). The CDR3 length is 15 residues. Trimming took 0 bases from V and 4 from J; bases not matched to a gene: 3. CDR3 region: CSARDLGQGNEKLFF. In DNA form, the CDR3 reads TGCAGTGCTAGAGATCTGGGACAGGGTAATGAAAAACTGTTTTTT.

The rearrangement joins TRBV6-5 to TRBJ1-1; possible D gene TRBD1, 6 bases. The ends were cut back, 6 bases at V and 5 bases at J, with 13 bases in the middle. The CDR3 length is 13 residues. Per the germline V gene, CDR1 is MNHEY and CDR2 is SVGAGI. The CDR3 DNA follows: TGTGCCAGCAGCGCGGACAGCAGAACTGAAGCTTTCTTT. This translates into CASSADSRTEAFF.

This clonotype has more than one count but fewer than ten. The chain recombines TRBV7-6 with TRBJ2-5; 14 bases line up with TRBD2. Trimming at V came to 5 bases and at J to 5 bases, leaving 4 bases not matched to a gene. The CDR3 covers 15 residues. The germline V gene has CDR1 SGHVS and CDR2 FNYEAQ. This CDR3 is CASSKGLAGAETQYF. The DNA for the CDR3 is TGTGCCAGCAGCAAGGGACTAGCGGGGGCCGAGACCCAGTACTTC.

The rearrangement links TRBV7-4 to TRBJ1-5, with 12 nucleotides matching TRBD1. Trimming removed 5 bases from V and 2 bases from J; junction bases left unmatched: 10. Germline lookup yields CDR1 SGHVT and CDR2 SQSDAQ. The CDR3 consists of 18 residues. The CDR3 loop reads CASSKPGQGARGNQPQHF. CDR3 bases: TGTGCCAGCAGCAAACCGGGACAGGGGGCCCGGGGCAATCAGCCCCAGCATTTT. The complete variable domain, with remaining parts taken from reference TRBV7-4 and TRBJ1-5, reads GAGVSQSPRYKVAKRGRDVALRCDSISGHVTLYWYRQTLGQGSEVLTYSQSDAQRDKSGRPSGRFSAERPERSVSTLKIQRTEQGDSAVYLCASSKPGQGARGNQPQHFGDGTRLSIL.

This clonotype has only a few counts. The chain joins TRBV18 to TRBJ2-1; TRBD2 agrees at 14 bases. Unmatched junction bases numbered 7, after V lost 5 bases and J lost 7 bases. Germline V gene data show CDR1 as KGHSH and CDR2 as LQKENI. The CDR3 runs 16 residues. The CDR3 spells CASSTGTSGSSNEQFF. In nucleotides, the CDR3 is TGTGCCAGCTCAACCGGGACTAGCGGGAGCTCTAATGAGCAGTTCTTC.

This clonotype was picked up many times. The rearrangement joins TRBV29-1 to TRBJ2-1; TRBD1 agrees at 7 bases. This CDR3 contains 12 residues. Unmatched junction bases numbered 4, after V lost 2 bases and J lost 9 bases. In germline, CDR1 is SQVTM, CDR2 ANQGSEA. The CDR3 is CSVEQGDGEQFF. As DNA, the CDR3 is TGCAGCGTTGAACAGGGGGACGGTGAGCAGTTCTTC.

This clonotype was counted between two and nine times. The chain uses TRBV7-9 and TRBJ2-3; the D is unclear. Trimming removed 5 bases from V and 0 bases from J, with 21 bases in between. This CDR3 spans 18 amino acids. CDR1 SEHNR and CDR2 FQNEAQ come from the germline V gene (reference sequence). The CDR3 DNA reads as TGTGCCAGCAGCCCGCTCATAGGCAGCCCCACGAGCACAGATACGCAGTATTTT. Translation gives CASSPLIGSPTSTDTQYF. Full variable domain (remainder filled in from reference TRBV7-9 and TRBJ2-3): DTGVSQNPRHKITKRGQNVTFRCDPISEHNRLYWYRQTLGQGPEFLTYFQNEAQLEKSRLLSDRFSAERPKGSFSTLEIQRTEQGDSAMYLCASSPLIGSPTSTDTQYFGPGTRLTVL.